One TCR beta chain is described in this entry. Its antigen is as yet unknown. The CDR3 covers 11 residues. Between the trimmed V and J ends, which lost 7 bases and 4 bases, there was a span of 8 bases. Per the germline V gene, CDR1 is DFQATT and CDR2 is SNEGSKA (reference sequence). Peripheral blood samples of roughly 9.9 milliliters were drawn from each donor. These data are taken from a study of blood T cells in healthy people across ages. Study-wide results and limits: Estimated diversity, derived from one million T cells, was regarded as an underestimate.

With a J-beta primer mix and a sample-barcoded 5' primer, a second PCR ran about 6 to 11 cycles. TCRdb used MiXCR to reprocess the 5' RACE reads, holding one entry per CDR3 protein. The sample lists fewer than 600,000 distinct CDR3 sequences, around a quarter occurring once. A further study also used this sample, focusing on T cells of mothers and their children. As that study records: Every microgram of extracted RNA entered cDNA synthesis, approximately 1.5 ug per 15 ul. Addition of sample barcodes and 2-4 random nucleotides occurred through the M1S primer of the second PCR.

The sequence was collected from a boy aged 2 to 9 in good health. Sequencing was performed on blood. The V call is TRBV20-1, the J call TRBJ2-1; D is possibly TRBD2 (6 bases). This CDR3 is CSGSGYNEQFF. The CDR3 bases are TGCAGTGGTAGCGGATACAATGAGCAGTTCTTC.